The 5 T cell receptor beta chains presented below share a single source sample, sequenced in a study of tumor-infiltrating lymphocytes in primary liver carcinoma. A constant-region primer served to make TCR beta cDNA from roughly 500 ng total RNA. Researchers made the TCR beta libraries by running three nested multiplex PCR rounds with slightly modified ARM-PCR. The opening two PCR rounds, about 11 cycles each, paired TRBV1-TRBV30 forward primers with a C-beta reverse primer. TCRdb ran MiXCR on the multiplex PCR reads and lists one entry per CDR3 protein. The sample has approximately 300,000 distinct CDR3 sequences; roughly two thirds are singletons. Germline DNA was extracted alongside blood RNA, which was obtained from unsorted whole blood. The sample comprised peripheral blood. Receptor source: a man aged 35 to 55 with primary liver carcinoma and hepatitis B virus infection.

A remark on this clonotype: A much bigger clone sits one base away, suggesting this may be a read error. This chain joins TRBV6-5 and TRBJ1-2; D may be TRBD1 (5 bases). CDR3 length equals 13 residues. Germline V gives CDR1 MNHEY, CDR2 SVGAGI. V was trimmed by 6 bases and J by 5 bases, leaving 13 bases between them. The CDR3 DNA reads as TGTGCCAGCAGCCTACAGGACCAGTATGGCTACACCTTC. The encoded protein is CASSLQDQYGYTF.

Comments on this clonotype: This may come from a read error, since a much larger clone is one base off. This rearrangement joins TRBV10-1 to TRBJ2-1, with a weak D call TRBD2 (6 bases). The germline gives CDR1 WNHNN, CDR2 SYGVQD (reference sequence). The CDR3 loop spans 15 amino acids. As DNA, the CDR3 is TGCACCAGCAGTGATACGGGGGAGAGGGGCGATGAGCAGTTCTTC. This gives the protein CTSSDTGERGDEQFF.

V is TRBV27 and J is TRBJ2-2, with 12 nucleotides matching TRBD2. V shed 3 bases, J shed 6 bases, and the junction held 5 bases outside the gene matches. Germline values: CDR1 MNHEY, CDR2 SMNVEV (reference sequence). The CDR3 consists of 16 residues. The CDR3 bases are TGTGCCAGCAGTTTCCTAGCGGGAGGGCCCCCCGGGGAGCTGTTTTTT. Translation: CASSFLAGGPPGELFF.

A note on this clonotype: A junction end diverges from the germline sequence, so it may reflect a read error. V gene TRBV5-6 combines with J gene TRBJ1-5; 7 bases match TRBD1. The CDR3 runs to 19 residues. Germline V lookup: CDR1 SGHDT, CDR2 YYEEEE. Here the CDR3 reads CTSSSLRDSTLVGNQPQHF. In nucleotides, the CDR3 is TGTACCAGCAGCTCGCTCCGGGACAGTACCCTTGTCGGCAATCAGCCCCAGCATTTT.

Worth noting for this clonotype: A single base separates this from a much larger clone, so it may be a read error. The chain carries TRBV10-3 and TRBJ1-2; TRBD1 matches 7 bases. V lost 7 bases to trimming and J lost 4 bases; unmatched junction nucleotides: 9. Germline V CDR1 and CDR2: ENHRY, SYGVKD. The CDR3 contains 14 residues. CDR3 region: CAITVRGQSYGYTF. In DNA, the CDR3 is TGTGCCATCACTGTACGGGGACAGAGCTATGGCTACACCTTC.